The entry that follows covers one T cell receptor beta chain sequence. Its specificity is not known. Distinct nucleotide sequences in the sample also encode this CDR3. Trimming cost V 3 bases and J 5 bases, with 10 bases left between them. CDR1 is MGHRA and CDR2 is YSYEKL in the germline V gene. The CDR3 is 14 residues long. These data are taken from a study of shared clonotypes between healthy human individuals. Study background: The study drew on two women and a few men aged 18 to 49 as donors. Study-level results: When compared with the clonotypes that were shared by all four sorted-subset donors, the non-shared clonotypes turned out to have lower generation probabilities.

Profiling relied on immunoSEQ multiplex PCR, and the TCRdb table lists in-frame clones only, not all of them. The sample holds about 600,000 clones, around 97% seen once. The rearrangement uses TRBV4-1 and TRBJ1-4; weak D call: TRBD1 (6 bases). Sequencing input: naive CD4+ T cells sorted from blood. Subset denoted: CD45RA+ positively selected. This TCR was recovered from a woman in her twenties or thirties in good health. The CDR3, as DNA: TGCGCCAGCAGCCAGACAGGATTGAATGAAAAACTGTTTTTT. It translates to CASSQTGLNEKLFF.